The T cell receptor beta chain under discussion was sequenced for a study of CD8 T cells in Susac syndrome. General study points: Clonal expansion was missing from Susac syndrome CD4+ T cell repertoires.

The authors negatively isolated CD8+ and CD4+ T cells and FACS-enriched TEMRA cells. The CDR3 has 15 amino acids. V was pared by 0 bases and J by 1 base, with 9 bases between. CDR1 is LGHNA, CDR2 YNFKEQ, per germline. In regard to this clonotype: Its antigen is undetermined.

After extraction with the RNeasy kit, about 0.5 to 1 ug of the RNA was reverse transcribed using random hexamers. TCRdb passed the immunoSEQ multiplex PCR reads through MiXCR, listing each CDR3 protein once. The sample records about 240,000 distinct CDR3 sequences, roughly 95% being singletons. Sequenced input: CD4+ T cells from PBMCs. The chain couples TRBV4-2 to TRBJ1-2; D uncertain. This clonotype was sampled from a human donor with Susac syndrome. CDR3 protein: CASSQDPDGNYGYTF. CDR3 sequence (DNA): TGTGCCAGCAGCCAAGATCCTGATGGTAACTATGGCTACACCTTC.